These 2 T cell receptor beta chains were sequenced from one sample in a study of identical twins. TCRdb analysed the 5' RACE reads with MiXCR anew, one entry per CDR3 protein. The profile shows around 280,000 distinct CDR3 sequences, less than 9% of them singletons. The same data also went into a second study, on yellow fever vaccine responses in identical twins.

The material sequenced was memory (CD45RO+) T cells sorted from blood. These receptors came from a woman in her late teens or twenties in good health.

For this clonotype: A much bigger clone sits one base away, suggesting this may be a read error. The chain joins TRBV5-6 to TRBJ2-1, with 9 bases lining up with TRBD2. The CDR3 loop spans 16 amino acids. Germline V gene data show CDR1 as SGHDT and CDR2 as YYEEEE. The CDR3 DNA sequence: TGTGCCAGCAGCGCAGGGACTAGCTTTGATTACAATGAGCTGTTCTTC. Encoded protein: CASSAGTSFDYNELFF.

This clonotype was observed at least ten times. The chain employs TRBV12-3 or TRBV12-4 and TRBJ1-5; D unresolved. The CDR3 has 15 amino acids. Trimming removed 3 bases at V and 0 bases at J, with 9 bases between. The CDR3 DNA reads as TGTGCCAGCAGTTTTGGGAGCAGTAGCAATCAGCCCCAGCATTTT. It yields the protein CASSFGSSSNQPQHF.